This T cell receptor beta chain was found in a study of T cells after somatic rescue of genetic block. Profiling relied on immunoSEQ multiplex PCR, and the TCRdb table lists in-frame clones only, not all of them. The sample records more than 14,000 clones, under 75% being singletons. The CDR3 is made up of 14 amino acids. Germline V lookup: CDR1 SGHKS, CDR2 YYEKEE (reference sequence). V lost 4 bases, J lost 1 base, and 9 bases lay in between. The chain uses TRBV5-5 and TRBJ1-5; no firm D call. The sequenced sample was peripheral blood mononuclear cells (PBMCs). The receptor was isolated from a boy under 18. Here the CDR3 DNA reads TGTGCCAGCAGCCCTTGGGGAAGCAATCAGCCCCAGCATTTT. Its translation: CASSPWGSNQPQHF.